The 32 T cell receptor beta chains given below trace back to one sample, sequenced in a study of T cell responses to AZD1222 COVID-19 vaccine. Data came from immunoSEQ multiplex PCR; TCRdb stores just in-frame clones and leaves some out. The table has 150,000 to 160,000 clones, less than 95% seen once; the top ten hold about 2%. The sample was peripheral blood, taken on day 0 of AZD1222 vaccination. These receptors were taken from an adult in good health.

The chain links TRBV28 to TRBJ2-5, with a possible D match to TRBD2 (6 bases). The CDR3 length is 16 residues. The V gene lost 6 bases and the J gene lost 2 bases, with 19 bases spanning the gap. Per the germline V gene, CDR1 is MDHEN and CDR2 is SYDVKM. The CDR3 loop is CASRTEGLVGQETQYF. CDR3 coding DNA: TGTGCCAGCAGAACGGAGGGGCTGGTGGGGCAAGAGACCCAGTACTTC.

The CDR3 protein is CASQSYGPTGNQPQHF. In DNA form, the CDR3 reads TGTGCCAGCCAAAGCTACGGACCGACAGGGAATCAGCCCCAGCATTTT. This chain links TRBV6-6 with TRBJ1-5, with 7 bases that match TRBD1. CDR1 is MNHNY and CDR2 is SVGAGI in the germline V gene (reference sequence). CDR3 length: 16 amino acids. V shed 8 bases, J shed 4 bases, and the junction held 14 bases outside the gene matches.

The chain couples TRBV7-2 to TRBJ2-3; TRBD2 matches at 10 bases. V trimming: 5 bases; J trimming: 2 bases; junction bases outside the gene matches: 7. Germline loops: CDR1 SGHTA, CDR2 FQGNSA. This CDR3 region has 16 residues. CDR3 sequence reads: CASSHLAGAPTDTQYF. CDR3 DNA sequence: TGTGCCAGCAGCCATCTAGCGGGAGCCCCCACAGATACGCAGTATTTT.

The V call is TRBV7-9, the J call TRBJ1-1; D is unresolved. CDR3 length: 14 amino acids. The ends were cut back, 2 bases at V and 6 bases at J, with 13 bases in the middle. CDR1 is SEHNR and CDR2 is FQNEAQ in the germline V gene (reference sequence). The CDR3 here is CASSLKSIVSEAFF. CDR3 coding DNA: TGTGCCAGCAGCTTAAAGTCAATCGTGTCTGAAGCTTTCTTT.

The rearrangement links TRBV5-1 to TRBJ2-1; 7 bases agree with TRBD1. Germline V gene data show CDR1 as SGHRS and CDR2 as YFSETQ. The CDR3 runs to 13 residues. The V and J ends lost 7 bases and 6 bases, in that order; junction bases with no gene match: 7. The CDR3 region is CASRAGGGNEQFF. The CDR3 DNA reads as TGCGCCAGCCGGGCAGGGGGTGGCAATGAGCAGTTCTTC.

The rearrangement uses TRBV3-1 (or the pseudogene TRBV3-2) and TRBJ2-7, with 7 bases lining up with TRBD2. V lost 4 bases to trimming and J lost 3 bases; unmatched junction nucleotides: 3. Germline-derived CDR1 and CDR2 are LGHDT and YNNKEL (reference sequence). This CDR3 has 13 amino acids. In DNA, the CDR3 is TGTGCCAGCAGCCTAAGCGGGATCTACGAGCAGTACTTC. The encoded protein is CASSLSGIYEQYF.

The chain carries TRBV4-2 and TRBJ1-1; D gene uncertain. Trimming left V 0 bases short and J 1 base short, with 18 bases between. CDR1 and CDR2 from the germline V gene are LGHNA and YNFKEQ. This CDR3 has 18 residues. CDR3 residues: CASSQDSTKSSTNTEAFF. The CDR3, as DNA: TGTGCCAGCAGCCAAGATAGTACGAAGTCCAGTACGAACACTGAAGCTTTCTTT.

The DNA of the CDR3 is TGTGCCAGCAGCCCCACGGGTTCCGAGCAGTACTTC. This gives the protein CASSPTGSEQYF. The rearrangement joins TRBV27 to TRBJ2-7; D remains ambiguous. This CDR3 contains 12 residues. V lost 6 bases and J 6 bases, leaving 12 bases between the germline ends. The germline V gene encodes CDR1 MNHEY and CDR2 SMNVEV (reference sequence).

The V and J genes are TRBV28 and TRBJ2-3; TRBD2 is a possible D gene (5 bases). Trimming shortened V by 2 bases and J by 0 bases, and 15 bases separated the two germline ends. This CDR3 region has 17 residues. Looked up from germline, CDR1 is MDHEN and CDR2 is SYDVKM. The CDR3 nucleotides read TGTGCCAGCAGTTTAGGACTCAATTCCCCTAGCACAGATACGCAGTATTTT. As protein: CASSLGLNSPSTDTQYF.

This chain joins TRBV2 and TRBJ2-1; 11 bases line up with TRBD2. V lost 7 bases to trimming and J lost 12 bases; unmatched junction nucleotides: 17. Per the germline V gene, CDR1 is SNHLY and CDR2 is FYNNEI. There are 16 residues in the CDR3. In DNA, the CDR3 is TGTGCCAGCACTGAGGGACTAGCGGTGGCTGTTTTTGGGCAGTTCTTC. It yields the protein CASTEGLAVAVFGQFF.

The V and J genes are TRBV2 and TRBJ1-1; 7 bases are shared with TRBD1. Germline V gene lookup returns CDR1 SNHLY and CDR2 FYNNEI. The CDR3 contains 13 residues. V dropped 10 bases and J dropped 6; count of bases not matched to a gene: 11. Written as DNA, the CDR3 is TGTGCCACCGGGAGGGGGCCGAGGGCTGAAGCTTTCTTT. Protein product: CATGRGPRAEAFF.

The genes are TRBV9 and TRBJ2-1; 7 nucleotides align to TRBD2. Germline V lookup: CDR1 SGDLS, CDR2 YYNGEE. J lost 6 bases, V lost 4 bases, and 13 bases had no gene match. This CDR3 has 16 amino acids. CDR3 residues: CASSSPGGRVGNEQFF. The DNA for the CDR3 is TGTGCCAGCAGCTCCCCCGGTGGGAGGGTTGGCAATGAGCAGTTCTTC.

Here the CDR3 reads CASSQGFYNEQFF. DNA for the CDR3: TGTGCCAGCAGCCAAGGGTTCTACAATGAGCAGTTCTTC. The chain has TRBV3-1 (or the pseudogene TRBV3-2) and TRBJ2-1; D ambiguous. CDR3 length equals 13 residues. V was trimmed by 1 base and J by 3 bases, leaving 4 bases between them. CDR1 is LGHDT and CDR2 is YNNKEL in the germline V gene (reference sequence).

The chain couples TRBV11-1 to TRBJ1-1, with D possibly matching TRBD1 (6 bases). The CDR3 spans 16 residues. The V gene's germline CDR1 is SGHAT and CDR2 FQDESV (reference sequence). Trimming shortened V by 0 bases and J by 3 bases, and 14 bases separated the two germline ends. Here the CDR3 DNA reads TGTGCCAGCAGCTTAGCCCCCGCGACAGGTGACACTGAAGCTTTCTTT. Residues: CASSLAPATGDTEAFF.

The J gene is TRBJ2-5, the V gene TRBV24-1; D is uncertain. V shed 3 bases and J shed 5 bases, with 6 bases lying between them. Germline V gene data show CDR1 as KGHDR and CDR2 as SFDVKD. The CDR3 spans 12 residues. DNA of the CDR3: TGTGCCACCAGTGATATACTGGAGACCCAGTACTTC. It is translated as CATSDILETQYF.

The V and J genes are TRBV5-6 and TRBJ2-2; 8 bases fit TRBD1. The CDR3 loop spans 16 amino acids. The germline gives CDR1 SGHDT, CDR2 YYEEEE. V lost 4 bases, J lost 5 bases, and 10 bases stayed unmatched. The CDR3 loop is CASSTTGASITGELFF. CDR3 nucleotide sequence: TGTGCCAGCAGCACGACAGGGGCCAGCATAACCGGGGAGCTGTTTTTT.

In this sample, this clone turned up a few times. In nucleotides, the CDR3 is TGTGCCAGCAGGAGGGGAAAGAACACTGAAGCTTTCTTT. Translated: CASRRGKNTEAFF. J is TRBJ1-1 and V is TRBV12-3 or TRBV12-4, with D possibly being TRBD1 (5 bases). CDR3 length: 13 residues. V lost 6 bases, J lost 1 base, and 9 bases lay in between.

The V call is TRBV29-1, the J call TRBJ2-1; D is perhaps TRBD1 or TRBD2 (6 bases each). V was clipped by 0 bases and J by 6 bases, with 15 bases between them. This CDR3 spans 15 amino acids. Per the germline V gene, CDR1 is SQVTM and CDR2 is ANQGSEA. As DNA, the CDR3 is TGCAGCGTTGAAGATGGTAGGGGGGATCTCAATGAGCAGTTCTTC. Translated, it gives CSVEDGRGDLNEQFF.

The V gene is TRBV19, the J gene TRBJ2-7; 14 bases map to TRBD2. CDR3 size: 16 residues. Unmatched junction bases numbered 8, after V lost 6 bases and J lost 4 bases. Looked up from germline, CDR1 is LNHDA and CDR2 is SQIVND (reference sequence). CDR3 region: CASRATGTSGSYEQYF. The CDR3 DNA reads TGTGCCAGTAGAGCCACCGGGACTAGCGGGAGTTACGAGCAGTACTTC.

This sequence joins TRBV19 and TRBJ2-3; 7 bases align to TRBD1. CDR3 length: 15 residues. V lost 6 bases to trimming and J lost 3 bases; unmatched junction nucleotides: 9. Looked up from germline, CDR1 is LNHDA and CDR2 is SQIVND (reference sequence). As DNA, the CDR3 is TGTGCCAGTAGCTCCCCGGACAGGTATACAGATACGCAGTATTTT. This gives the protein CASSSPDRYTDTQYF.

CDR3 protein: CASSPLTSEVSYEQYF. The CDR3 nucleotides read TGTGCCAGCAGCCCCCTGACTAGCGAAGTTTCCTACGAGCAGTACTTC. The rearrangement joins TRBV4-2 to TRBJ2-7, with 8 bases lining up with TRBD2. The germline V gene encodes CDR1 LGHNA and CDR2 YNFKEQ. V gave up 4 bases and J gave up 1 base; unmatched junction bases: 9. The CDR3 contains 16 residues.

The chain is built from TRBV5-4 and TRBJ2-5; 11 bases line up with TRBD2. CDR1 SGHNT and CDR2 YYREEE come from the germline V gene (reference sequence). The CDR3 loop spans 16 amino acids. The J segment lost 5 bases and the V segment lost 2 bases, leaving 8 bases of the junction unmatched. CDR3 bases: TGTGCCAGCAGCTTCGGTAGCGGGAGGGCCGCCGAGACCCAGTACTTC. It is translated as CASSFGSGRAAETQYF.

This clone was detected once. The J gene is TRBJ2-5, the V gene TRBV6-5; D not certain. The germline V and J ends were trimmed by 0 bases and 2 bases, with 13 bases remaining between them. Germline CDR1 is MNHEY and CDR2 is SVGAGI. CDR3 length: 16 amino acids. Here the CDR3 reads CASSYSISGGQETQYF. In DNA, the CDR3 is TGTGCCAGCAGTTACTCGATCTCCGGTGGGCAAGAGACCCAGTACTTC.

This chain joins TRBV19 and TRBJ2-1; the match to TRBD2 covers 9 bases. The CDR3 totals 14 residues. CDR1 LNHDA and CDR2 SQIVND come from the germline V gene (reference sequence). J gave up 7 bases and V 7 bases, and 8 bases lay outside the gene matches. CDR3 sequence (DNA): TGTGCCAGTATCGGTAGCGGGAGAAAAAATGAGCAGTTCTTC. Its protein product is CASIGSGRKNEQFF.

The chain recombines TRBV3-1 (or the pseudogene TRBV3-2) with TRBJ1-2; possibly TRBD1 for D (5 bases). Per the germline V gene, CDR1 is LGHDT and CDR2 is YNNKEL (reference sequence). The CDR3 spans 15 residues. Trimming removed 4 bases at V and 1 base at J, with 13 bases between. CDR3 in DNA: TGTGCCAGCAGCCGAACGATAGGGGTTAACTATGGCTACACCTTC. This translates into CASSRTIGVNYGYTF.

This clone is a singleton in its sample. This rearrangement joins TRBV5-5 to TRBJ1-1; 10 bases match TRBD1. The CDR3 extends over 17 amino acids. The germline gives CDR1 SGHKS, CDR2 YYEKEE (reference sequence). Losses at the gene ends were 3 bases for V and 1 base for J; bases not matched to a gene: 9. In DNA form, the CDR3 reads TGTGCCAGCAGCTCTGAGGGACAGGGGTCTCCGAACACTGAAGCTTTCTTT. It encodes CASSSEGQGSPNTEAFF.

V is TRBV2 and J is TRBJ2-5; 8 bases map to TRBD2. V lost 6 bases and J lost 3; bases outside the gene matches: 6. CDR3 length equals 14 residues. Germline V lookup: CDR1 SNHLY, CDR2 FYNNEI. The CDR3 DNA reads TGTGCCAGCAGAGTGGGACTAGATAAAGAGACCCAGTACTTC. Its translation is CASRVGLDKETQYF.

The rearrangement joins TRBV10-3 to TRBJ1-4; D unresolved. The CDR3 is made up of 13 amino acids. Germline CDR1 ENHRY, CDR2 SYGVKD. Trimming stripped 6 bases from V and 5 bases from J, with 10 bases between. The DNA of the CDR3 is TGTGCCATCAGCCAGGCAGGAAATGAAAAACTGTTTTTT. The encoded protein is CAISQAGNEKLFF.

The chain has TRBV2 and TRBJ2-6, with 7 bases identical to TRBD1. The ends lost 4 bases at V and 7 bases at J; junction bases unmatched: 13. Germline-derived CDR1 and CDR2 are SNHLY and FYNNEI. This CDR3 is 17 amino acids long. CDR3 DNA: TGTGCCAGCAGTGTACAGGGGACCCTGCTTGTAGCCAACGTCCTGACTTTC. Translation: CASSVQGTLLVANVLTF.

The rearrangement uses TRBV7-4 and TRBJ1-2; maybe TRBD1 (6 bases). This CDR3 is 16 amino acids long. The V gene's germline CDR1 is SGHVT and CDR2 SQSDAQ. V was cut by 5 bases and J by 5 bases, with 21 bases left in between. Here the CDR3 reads CASSPPIRGVPYGYTF. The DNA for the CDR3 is TGTGCCAGCAGCCCACCCATTAGGGGGGTACCGTATGGCTACACCTTC.

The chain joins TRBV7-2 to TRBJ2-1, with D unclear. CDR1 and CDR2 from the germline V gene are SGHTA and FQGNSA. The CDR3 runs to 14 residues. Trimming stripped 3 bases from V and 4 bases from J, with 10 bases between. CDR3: CASSFLYAYNEQFF. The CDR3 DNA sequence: TGTGCCAGCAGCTTTCTCTACGCGTACAATGAGCAGTTCTTC.

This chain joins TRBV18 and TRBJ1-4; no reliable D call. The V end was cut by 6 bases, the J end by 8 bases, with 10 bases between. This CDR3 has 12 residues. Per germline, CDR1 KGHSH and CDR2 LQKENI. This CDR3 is CASSLLGEKLFF. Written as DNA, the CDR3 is TGTGCCAGCTCTCTCCTCGGCGAAAAACTGTTTTTT.